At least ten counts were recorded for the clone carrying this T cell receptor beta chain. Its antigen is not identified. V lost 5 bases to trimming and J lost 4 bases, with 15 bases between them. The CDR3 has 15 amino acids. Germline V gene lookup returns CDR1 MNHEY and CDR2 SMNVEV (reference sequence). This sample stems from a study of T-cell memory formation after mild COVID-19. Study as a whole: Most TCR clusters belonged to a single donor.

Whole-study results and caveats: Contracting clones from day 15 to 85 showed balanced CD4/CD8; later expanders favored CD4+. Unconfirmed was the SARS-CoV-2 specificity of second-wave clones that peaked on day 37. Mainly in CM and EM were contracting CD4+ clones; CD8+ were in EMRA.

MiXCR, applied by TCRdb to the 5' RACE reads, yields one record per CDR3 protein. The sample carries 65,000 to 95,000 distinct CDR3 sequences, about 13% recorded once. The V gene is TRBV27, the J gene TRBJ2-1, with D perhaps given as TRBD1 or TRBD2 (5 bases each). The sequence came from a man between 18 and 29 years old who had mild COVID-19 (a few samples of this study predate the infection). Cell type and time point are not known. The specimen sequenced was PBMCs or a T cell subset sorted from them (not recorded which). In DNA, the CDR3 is TGTGCCAGCAGTGAGCCGGGACGCTGGTACAATGAGCAGTTCTTC. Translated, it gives CASSEPGRWYNEQFF.